The 27 T cell receptor beta chains below all came from one sample that was sequenced in a study of T cell changes during pregnancy in multiple sclerosis (dated by TCRdb to between 2018 and 2021). Library method: the immunoSEQ multiplex PCR assay. In its TCRdb copy, this immuneACCESS table keeps in-frame sequences only and misses some clones. Where compared with another copy, unresolved V genes explain less than half of these, and the others have no known cause. The sample table contains approximately 20,000 clones; only one count was recorded for 86% of them. Clones ranked in the top ten supply 4.5% to 6% of the sample. Sample: CD8+ T cells from peripheral blood mononuclear cells, taken in the third trimester of pregnancy. These receptors originate from a female donor in good health, enrolled as a control in a pregnancy study.

Concerning this clone itself: This specimen includes other DNA sequences encoding the same CDR3. This rearrangement joins TRBV4-3 to TRBJ2-3; 11 bases map to TRBD2. This CDR3 has 16 amino acids. V dropped 0 bases and J dropped 6; count of bases not matched to a gene: 5. Germline CDR1 is LGHNA and CDR2 is YSLEER. In DNA, the CDR3 is TGCGCCAGCAGCCAAGATGTAGCGGGGGGGACTGATACGCAGTATTTT. It is translated as CASSQDVAGGTDTQYF.

This chain links TRBV2 with TRBJ1-4, with D unclear. Germline V lookup: CDR1 SNHLY, CDR2 FYNNEI. This CDR3 has 18 amino acids. V was clipped by 4 bases and J by 3 bases, with 21 bases between them. The chain's CDR3 is CASSGDLRGLSANEKLFF. CDR3 DNA sequence: TGTGCCAGCAGTGGGGATCTGCGGGGATTAAGTGCTAATGAAAAACTGTTTTTT.

The rearrangement joins TRBV2 to TRBJ2-7, with TRBD2 identical over 9 bases. The J segment lost 4 bases and the V segment lost 1 base, leaving 8 bases of the junction unmatched. The germline gives CDR1 SNHLY, CDR2 FYNNEI. The CDR3 extends over 16 amino acids. The CDR3 DNA reads TGTGCCAGCAGTGAAGGGCGGGGGGGAGCACCTTACGAGCAGTACTTC. Protein: CASSEGRGGAPYEQYF.

This clone was counted a few times. J is TRBJ2-3 and V is TRBV4-3; D possibly corresponds to TRBD2 (6 bases). The V end lost 4 bases, the J end lost 6 bases, and 20 bases lay between the germline ends. Looked up from germline, CDR1 is LGHNA and CDR2 is YSLEER. The CDR3 is 16 residues long. CDR3 DNA sequence: TGCGCCAGCAGCCTAGTGGCCGGGACCGGGAGTGATACGCAGTATTTT. This gives the protein CASSLVAGTGSDTQYF.

The chain carries TRBV29-1 and TRBJ1-5; D is undetermined. Per germline, CDR1 SQVTM and CDR2 ANQGSEA. V was clipped by 3 bases and J by 0 bases, with 9 bases between them. This CDR3 spans 14 amino acids. The CDR3 region has the DNA TGCAGCGTTGACAGGCTACGTAGCAATCAGCCCCAGCATTTT. As protein: CSVDRLRSNQPQHF.

V usage is TRBV27 and J usage is TRBJ2-2, with D unresolved. Germline V gene data show CDR1 as MNHEY and CDR2 as SMNVEV (reference sequence). Trimming stripped 5 bases from V and 6 bases from J, with 13 bases between. This CDR3 is built from 14 residues. CDR3 DNA: TGTGCCAGCAGTCCGGAGCCGAGCCCCGGGGAGCTGTTTTTT. Translating gives CASSPEPSPGELFF.

The chain recombines TRBV9 with TRBJ1-2; tentative D call: TRBD1 (6 bases). This CDR3 region has 12 residues. Germline V gene sequence: CDR1 SGDLS, CDR2 YYNGEE. V lost 3 bases and J 6 bases, leaving 9 bases between the germline ends. The CDR3 loop is CASSDRAHGYTF. The DNA for the CDR3 is TGTGCCAGCAGCGACAGGGCTCATGGCTACACCTTC.

The table lists this clone with a count of one. V and J are TRBV6-5 and TRBJ2-5; TRBD1 aligns across 9 bases. Germline V gives CDR1 MNHEY, CDR2 SVGAGI. V gave up 4 bases and J gave up 4 bases; unmatched junction bases: 4. The CDR3 spans 14 residues. Here the CDR3 DNA reads TGTGCCAGCAGTTTTGACAGGGGGGGAGAGACCCAGTACTTC. It translates to CASSFDRGGETQYF.

CDR3 sequence: CASSPPGGQTQYF. The CDR3 DNA follows: TGTGCCAGCAGCCCCCCGGGGGGACAGACCCAGTACTTC. The V gene is TRBV7-2, the J gene TRBJ2-5, with TRBD2 matching over 7 bases. The CDR3 consists of 13 residues. The V and J ends lost 5 bases and 6 bases, in that order; junction bases with no gene match: 6. The V gene's germline CDR1 is SGHTA and CDR2 FQGNSA.

The V and J genes are TRBV5-5 and TRBJ1-1, with 7 bases that match TRBD1. The CDR3 runs 14 residues. After removal of 4 bases from V and 4 bases from J, the junction contained 7 bases not matched to a gene. Germline values: CDR1 SGHKS, CDR2 YYEKEE (reference sequence). DNA for the CDR3: TGTGCCAGCAGCACCAAGACAGGGAGCACTGAAGCTTTCTTT. Its translation: CASSTKTGSTEAFF. Supplemented by reference TRBV5-5 and TRBJ1-1, the full variable domain reads DAGVTQSPTHLIKTRGQQVTLRCSPISGHKSVSWYQQVLGQGPQFIFQYYEKEERGRGNFPDRFSARQFPNYSSELNVNALLLGDSALYLCASSTKTGSTEAFFGQGTRLTVV.

CDR3 bases: TGCAGCGTTCCCGGGACAGCAAAGAACACTGAAGCTTTCTTT. Protein product: CSVPGTAKNTEAFF. V and J are TRBV29-1 and TRBJ1-1, with 7 bases identical to TRBD1. Germline CDR1 is SQVTM and CDR2 is ANQGSEA. The CDR3 sequence is 14 residues long. Trimming took 5 bases from V and 1 from J; bases not matched to a gene: 7.

This chain connects TRBV27 to TRBJ1-1; tentative D call: TRBD1 (5 bases). CDR3 size: 15 residues. The V gene's germline CDR1 is MNHEY and CDR2 SMNVEV (reference sequence). Trimming stripped 4 bases from V and 0 bases from J, with 12 bases between. The CDR3 bases are TGTGCCAGCAGTTCTTGGACACAAATGAACACTGAAGCTTTCTTT. It codes for CASSSWTQMNTEAFF.

The rearrangement uses TRBV7-9 and TRBJ2-5, with a tentative D call TRBD2 (7 bases). The CDR3 length is 16 residues. The germline V gene encodes CDR1 SEHNR and CDR2 FQNEAQ (reference sequence). V lost 2 bases and J 5 bases, leaving 18 bases between the germline ends. For the CDR3, the DNA is TGTGCCAGCAGCTTATCCCGCCGGGGGGCCCGGGAGACCCAGTACTTC. Translation gives CASSLSRRGARETQYF.

The chain recombines TRBV7-9 with TRBJ2-3; D possibly corresponds to TRBD2 (6 bases). The CDR3 spans 15 residues. V lost 7 bases to trimming and J lost 0 bases, with 14 bases between them. The V gene's germline CDR1 is SEHNR and CDR2 FQNEAQ (reference sequence). In nucleotides, the CDR3 is TGTGCCAGCACGGGAGTAGTGGATAGCACAGATACGCAGTATTTT. It translates to CASTGVVDSTDTQYF.

The V call is TRBV6-6, the J call TRBJ1-4; possible D gene TRBD1, 6 bases. Germline-derived CDR1 and CDR2 are MNHNY and SVGAGI (reference sequence). The CDR3 spans 14 residues. Deletions cut 7 bases from V and 8 bases from J, with 17 bases between. The CDR3 sequence: CASTEGSGEEKLFF. The CDR3 DNA follows: TGTGCCAGCACCGAAGGATCAGGGGAGGAAAAACTGTTTTTT.

The DNA for the CDR3 is TGCGCCAGCAGCCGCCTGACAGGGGGCAATGAAAAACTGTTTTTT. Translated, it gives CASSRLTGGNEKLFF. V gene TRBV4-3 combines with J gene TRBJ1-4; 10 positions agree with TRBD1. The CDR3 is made up of 15 amino acids. V lost 4 bases, J lost 5 bases, and 4 bases stayed unmatched. Germline V gene data show CDR1 as LGHNA and CDR2 as YSLEER.

The V gene is TRBV7-9, the J gene TRBJ1-6; TRBD1 might be the D (6 bases). In germline, CDR1 is SEHNR, CDR2 FQNEAQ (reference sequence). The CDR3 runs to 15 residues. V shed 5 bases and J shed 8 bases, with 16 bases lying between them. The CDR3: CASSPGGLGDSPLHF. The CDR3 DNA is TGTGCCAGCAGCCCCGGGGGGCTTGGGGATTCACCCCTCCACTTT.

This clone is deemed medium-sized. The chain recombines TRBV11-2 with TRBJ2-1; D unclear. Germline V gene sequence: CDR1 SGHAT, CDR2 FQNNGV. V shed 4 bases and J shed 12 bases, with 13 bases lying between them. CDR3 length equals 12 residues. The CDR3 sequence: CASSYAPQWQFF. The CDR3 bases are TGTGCCAGCAGCTACGCCCCCCAGTGGCAGTTCTTC. Full variable domain (rest looked up from reference TRBV11-2 and TRBJ2-1): EAGVAQSPRYKIIEKRQSVAFWCNPISGHATLYWYQQILGQGPKLLIQFQNNGVVDDSQLPKDRFSAERLKGVDSTLKIQPAKLEDSAVYLCASSYAPQWQFFGPGTRLTVL.

For this clone: Sequence at one end of the junction differs from germline and may be a read error. The gene calls are TRBV13 and TRBJ2-7, with 7 bases aligning to TRBD1. Germline V lookup: CDR1 PRHDT, CDR2 FYEKMQ (reference sequence). The CDR3 sequence is 15 residues long. The CDR3 DNA reads as TGCGCCAGCAGCCAAGACCAGACAGGGTCCTACGAGCAGTACTTC. Its translation is CASSQDQTGSYEQYF.

The rearrangement uses TRBV9 and TRBJ2-1; the match to TRBD1 covers 9 bases. CDR1 and CDR2 from the germline V gene are SGDLS and YYNGEE. The V segment lost 4 bases and the J segment 5 bases; nucleotides outside the gene matches: 10. This CDR3 region has 16 residues. This chain's CDR3 is CASSSRTGVPHNEQFF. DNA for the CDR3: TGTGCCAGCAGCTCCCGGACAGGGGTACCCCACAATGAGCAGTTCTTC.

The chain uses TRBV27 and TRBJ2-7; TRBD1 aligns across 7 bases. This CDR3 contains 14 residues. After removal of 4 bases from V and 0 bases from J, the junction contained 3 bases not matched to a gene. In germline, CDR1 is MNHEY, CDR2 SMNVEV (reference sequence). The CDR3 DNA is TGTGCCAGCAGTTCGGGGACAGTCTCCTACGAGCAGTACTTC. Its translation: CASSSGTVSYEQYF.

This clone was seen once. J is TRBJ1-6 and V is TRBV18, with D uncertain. This CDR3 is built from 16 residues. Trimming removed 1 base from V and 10 bases from J, with 17 bases in between. Germline V CDR1 and CDR2: KGHSH, LQKENI. The CDR3 loop is CASSPQFPPRASPLHF. CDR3 sequence (DNA): TGTGCCAGCTCACCACAATTCCCCCCGCGTGCGTCACCCCTCCACTTT.

The chain carries TRBV28 and TRBJ2-7; D remains unclear. This CDR3 is 14 amino acids long. V dropped 5 bases and J dropped 3 bases, with 14 bases sitting between them. From germline, CDR1 is MDHEN and CDR2 SYDVKM. CDR3 coding DNA: TGTGCCAGCAGTCCCCGAGAAGGAGACTACGAGCAGTACTTC. Translating it yields CASSPREGDYEQYF.

The J gene is TRBJ1-5, the V gene TRBV7-9; D gene uncertain. The CDR3 totals 12 residues. The germline CDR1 and CDR2 sequences are SEHNR and FQNEAQ (reference sequence). V was clipped by 4 bases and J by 3 bases, with 4 bases between them. The CDR3 DNA reads TGTGCCAGCAGCTACATCAATCAGCCCCAGCATTTT. The encoded protein is CASSYINQPQHF.

The chain joins TRBV7-2 to TRBJ2-7, with a tentative D call TRBD2 (5 bases). The germline V gene encodes CDR1 SGHTA and CDR2 FQGNSA. Trimming cost V 1 base and J 2 bases, with 9 bases left between them. The CDR3 covers 14 residues. CDR3 coding DNA: TGTGCCAGCAGCTTAGACCGGCGGGCCTACGAGCAGTACTTC. It codes for CASSLDRRAYEQYF.

This clone was observed a handful of times. The rearrangement uses TRBV7-2 and TRBJ1-5, with a weak D call TRBD1 (5 bases). Germline V gene lookup returns CDR1 SGHTA and CDR2 FQGNSA. The V end lost 2 bases, the J end lost 0 bases, and 8 bases lay between the germline ends. CDR3 length: 15 residues. The CDR3 reads CASSLRGSSNQPQHF. The CDR3 nucleotides read TGTGCCAGCAGCTTAAGGGGATCTAGCAATCAGCCCCAGCATTTT.

This chain joins TRBV5-1 and TRBJ2-1; the match to TRBD2 covers 12 bases. V lost 0 bases to trimming and J lost 4 bases; unmatched junction nucleotides: 5. The CDR3 is 17 amino acids. Germline CDR1 SGHRS, CDR2 YFSETQ. DNA of the CDR3: TGCGCCAGCAGCTTGGTAGCTAGCGGGGGGGGATACAATGAGCAGTTCTTC. It codes for CASSLVASGGGYNEQFF.